These 4 T cell receptor beta chains came from one sample sequenced in a study of blood T cells in healthy people across ages. With a J-beta primer mix and a sample-barcoded 5' primer, a second PCR ran roughly 6 to 11 cycles. TCRdb redid the calling of the 5' RACE reads with MiXCR, one entry per CDR3 protein. The sample has some 710,000 distinct CDR3 sequences, roughly 46% seen once. Sequencing input: blood. Every receptor here comes from an elderly man in good health.

This chain links TRBV7-9 with TRBJ2-1; 10 bases line up with TRBD2. CDR1 SEHNR and CDR2 FQNEAQ come from the germline V gene (reference sequence). V lost 5 bases to trimming and J lost 10 bases; unmatched junction nucleotides: 11. This CDR3 is built from 15 residues. CDR3 DNA: TGTGCCAGCAGCCCCAGTCTAGCGGGAGCCTCGGAGCAGTTCTTC. Its translation: CASSPSLAGASEQFF.

The chain uses TRBV7-3 and TRBJ2-6, with 8 bases that match TRBD1. Germline V gene lookup returns CDR1 SGHTA and CDR2 FQGTGA. CDR3 length equals 15 residues. J gave up 3 bases and V 5 bases, and 3 bases lay outside the gene matches. The CDR3 nucleotides are TGTGCCAGCAGCCCACAGGGGGGTGGGGCCAACGTCCTGACTTTC. It yields the protein CASSPQGGGANVLTF. The variable domain in full, with the rest retrieved from reference TRBV7-3 and TRBJ2-6, is GAGVSQTPSNKVTEKGKYVELRCDPISGHTALYWYRQSLGQGPEFLIYFQGTGAADDSGLPNDRFFAVRPEGSVSTLKIQRTERGDSAVYLCASSPQGGGANVLTFGAGSRLTVL.

This clonotype showed up just a few times. The rearrangement links TRBV20-1 to TRBJ2-7; D unclear. The V end lost 6 bases, the J end lost 6 bases, and 24 bases lay between the germline ends. Per germline, CDR1 DFQATT and CDR2 SNEGSKA (reference sequence). This CDR3 spans 15 amino acids. This CDR3 reads CSASGPELFEFEQYF. The CDR3 coding sequence is TGCAGTGCCTCCGGGCCCGAATTATTCGAATTCGAGCAGTACTTC.

The chain has TRBV5-1 and TRBJ2-7, with TRBD1 matching over 9 bases. This CDR3 has 14 residues. Trimming at V came to 4 bases and at J to 3 bases, leaving 5 bases not matched to a gene. The V gene's germline CDR1 is SGHRS and CDR2 YFSETQ. CDR3 coding DNA: TGCGCCAGCAGCCCCTGGACAGGGGACTACGAGCAGTACTTC. Residues: CASSPWTGDYEQYF.